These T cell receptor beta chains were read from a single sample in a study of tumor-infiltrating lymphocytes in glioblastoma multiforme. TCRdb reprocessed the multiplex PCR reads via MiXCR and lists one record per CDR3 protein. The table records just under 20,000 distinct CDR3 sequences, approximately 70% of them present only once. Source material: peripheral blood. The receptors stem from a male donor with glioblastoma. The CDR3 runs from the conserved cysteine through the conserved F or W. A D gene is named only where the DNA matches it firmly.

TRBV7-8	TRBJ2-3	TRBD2	CASSPREGSTDTQYF
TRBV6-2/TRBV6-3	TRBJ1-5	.	CASSYSVGEDQPQHF
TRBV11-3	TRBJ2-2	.	CASSLVTMKTWELFF
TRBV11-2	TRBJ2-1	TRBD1	CVNSLQGKEQFF
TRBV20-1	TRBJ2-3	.	CSASVMVATDTQYF
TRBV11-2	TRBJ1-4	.	CASSFIGADAKLFF
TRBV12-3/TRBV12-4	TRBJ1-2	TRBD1	CASSLIQQGADGYTF
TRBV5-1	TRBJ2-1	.	CASFNPDSSNEQFF
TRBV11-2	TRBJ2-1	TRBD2	CASSPELAGDNEQFF
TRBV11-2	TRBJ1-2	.	CAGSLVHGDNGYTF
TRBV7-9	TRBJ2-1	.	CASSPDLGGGNEQFF
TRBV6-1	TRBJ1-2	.	CASSVDFSKGYTF
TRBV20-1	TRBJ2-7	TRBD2	CSARPIAGGASGEQYF
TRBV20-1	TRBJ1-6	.	CSASIPGTDNSPLHF
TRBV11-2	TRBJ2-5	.	CASSLEVETQYF
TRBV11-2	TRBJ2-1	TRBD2	CASTKAGGKNNEQFF
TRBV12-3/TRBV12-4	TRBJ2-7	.	CASNPGSSYEQYF
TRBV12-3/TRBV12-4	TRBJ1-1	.	CASSGYRGSNTEAFF
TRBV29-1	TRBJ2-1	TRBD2	CSVDKMGTNGYYNAQFF
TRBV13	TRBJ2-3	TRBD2	CASSLEGTSGRAGDTQYF
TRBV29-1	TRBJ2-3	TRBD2	CSVELAGGPNTQYF
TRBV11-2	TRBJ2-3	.	CASSLGPGDTQYF
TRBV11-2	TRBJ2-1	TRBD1	CASSILRDRGKVNNEQFF
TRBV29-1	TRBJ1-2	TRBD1	CSAHTGVYGYTF
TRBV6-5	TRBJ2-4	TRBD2	CASSPHGGRGVENIQYF
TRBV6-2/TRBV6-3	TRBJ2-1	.	CASSFRNYNEQFF
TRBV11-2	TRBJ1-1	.	CASSLATGAFF
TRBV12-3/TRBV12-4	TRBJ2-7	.	CASSLAGNRANEQYF
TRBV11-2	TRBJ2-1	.	CASSLESSMGREQFF
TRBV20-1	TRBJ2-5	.	CSVLRRETQYF
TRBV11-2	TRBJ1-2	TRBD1	CASSPGGGGYDYTF
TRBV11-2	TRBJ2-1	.	CASRKIRGVYNEQFF
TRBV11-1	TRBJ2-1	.	CASLGYNEQFF
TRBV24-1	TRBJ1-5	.	CATSDSTPLGGSNQPQHF
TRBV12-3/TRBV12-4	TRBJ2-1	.	CASSLGRVNEQFF
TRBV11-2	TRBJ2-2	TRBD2	CASSASGTNTGELFF
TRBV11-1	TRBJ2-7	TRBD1	CASSLARAGTDYEQYF
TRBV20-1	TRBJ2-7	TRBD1	CSAKGTGGPGGYEQYF
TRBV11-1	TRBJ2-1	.	CASSPGGGYDEQFF
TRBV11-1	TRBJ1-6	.	CVSSLEVSSPLHF
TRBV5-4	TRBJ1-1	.	CATSDSRNTEAFF
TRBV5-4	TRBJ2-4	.	CASSFQGPKNIQYF
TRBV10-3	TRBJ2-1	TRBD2	CSISGRDYRDNEQFF
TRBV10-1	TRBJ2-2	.	CASTSIWTATTGELFF
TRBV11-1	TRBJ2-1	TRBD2	CASSLEVAGRSYNEQFF
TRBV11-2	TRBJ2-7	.	CASSSFGGQYSYDQYF
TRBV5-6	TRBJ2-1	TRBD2	CASSLGHLAGDQYNEQFF
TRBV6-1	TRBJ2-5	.	CASSEDRVGQETQYF
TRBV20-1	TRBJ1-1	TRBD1	CSATDRAHPMNTGAFF
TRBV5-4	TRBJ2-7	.	CASSADRNEQYF
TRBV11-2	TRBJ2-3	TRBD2	CASSSLGRGSHIDTQYF
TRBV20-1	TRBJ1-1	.	CSARGWGKNTEAFF
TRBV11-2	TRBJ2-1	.	CASSLSPRNNEQFF
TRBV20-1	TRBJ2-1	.	CSAYPPRGLHNEQFF